This T cell receptor beta chain was identified in a study of prognosis after radiotherapy for stage I lung cancer. Peripheral venous blood was drawn in roughly 6-milliliter volumes, with a draw taken at each of two separate time points. Study-level findings and limits: Patients who had metastases reportedly showed TRBV and TRBJ gene usage that varied from that of patients who did not.

TCR beta CDR3 was amplified from genomic DNA by two-round multiplex PCR. First-round PCR, the initial amplification, used primers specific to each TRBV and TRBJ gene. Universal primers drove the second round of PCR amplification. TCRdb analysed the multiplex PCR reads with MiXCR anew, one entry per CDR3 protein. The profile shows approximately 28,000 distinct CDR3 sequences, about 39% of them singletons. Germline CDR1 is SGHNT and CDR2 is YENEEA. The CDR3 spans 15 residues. V was cut by 5 bases and J by 0 bases, with 14 bases left in between. With respect to this clonotype: Its antigen is currently unknown.

The chain couples TRBV11-3 to TRBJ2-7; possibly TRBD1 for D (6 bases). The TCR sequence derives from a donor over 45 with non-small cell lung cancer. The sample was PBMCs, taken before or after stereotactic body radiation therapy (not recorded which). The CDR3 region has the DNA TGTGCCAGCAGCGCCTTCAGGGGCTACTCCTACGAGCAGTACTTC. Its translation is CASSAFRGYSYEQYF.